A selection of T cell receptor beta chains follows, all from one sample in a study of human T cells and chemical hapten exposure. TCRdb reprocessed the RACE reads via MiXCR and lists one record per CDR3 protein. The repertoire holds 150,000 to 200,000 distinct CDR3 sequences, 13% to 15% seen once, with about 1.7% in the top ten. This material consisted of whole blood, taken in connection with sensitization to the hapten diphenylcyclopropenone (DPC). The receptors were sampled from a woman aged 25 to 39 with alopecia areata. Some clones in this sample may be carry-over from other donors' samples. CDR3s include the opening cysteine and the closing phenylalanine or tryptophan.

v_gene: TRBV5-4; j_gene: TRBJ1-4; CDR3aa: CASSIQGAAEKLFF
v_gene: TRBV7-2; j_gene: TRBJ2-3; CDR3aa: CASSLGAGLTQYTQYF
v_gene: TRBV13; j_gene: TRBJ2-1; CDR3aa: CASSQRAVRGGQFF
v_gene: TRBV7-6; j_gene: TRBJ2-2; CDR3aa: CASSLAEGFGELFF
v_gene: TRBV5-6; j_gene: TRBJ2-7; CDR3aa: CASRMIGTYEQYF
v_gene: TRBV7-9; j_gene: TRBJ2-3; CDR3aa: CASSLITNSLGDTQYF
v_gene: TRBV28; j_gene: TRBJ1-5; CDR3aa: CASSYYGYSNQPQHF
v_gene: TRBV12-3/TRBV12-4; j_gene: TRBJ2-2; CDR3aa: CASTPGIQGGTGELFF
v_gene: TRBV11-2; j_gene: TRBJ2-5; CDR3aa: CASSWTVQETQYF
v_gene: TRBV25-1; j_gene: TRBJ2-2; CDR3aa: CASSLRKETLNTGELFF
v_gene: TRBV24-1; j_gene: TRBJ2-1; CDR3aa: CATSEPTGGYNEQFF
v_gene: TRBV7-9; j_gene: TRBJ1-1; CDR3aa: CASSFYSEGTEAFF
v_gene: TRBV29-1; j_gene: TRBJ1-5; CDR3aa: CSALEGDSNQPQHF